The sample holds a few counts of the clone carrying this T cell receptor beta chain. CDR3 length: 15 amino acids. Unmatched junction bases numbered 4, after V lost 5 bases and J lost 4 bases. The sample is drawn from a study of T cells in Graves' hyperthyroidism and ophthalmopathy. Using RNA transcripts as the source, TCR beta CDR3 regions were amplified. Researchers ran a first-round RT-PCR on the TCR CDR3 using the HTBI primer set. TCRdb re-derived calls from the multiplex PCR reads in MiXCR, one entry per CDR3 protein. The data hold about 380,000 distinct CDR3 sequences, with approximately 17% observed a single time.

Specimen: blood. The rearrangement uses TRBV12-3 or TRBV12-4 and TRBJ2-3; 12 bases fit TRBD2. The clonotype originates from a man aged 18 to 30 with Graves' ophthalmopathy. Here the CDR3 reads CASSPRTSGADTQYF. In DNA, the CDR3 is TGTGCCAGCAGTCCCCGGACTAGCGGGGCAGATACGCAGTATTTT.